Included here is one TCR beta chain sequence, with context. The sample comes from a study of control samples from healthy donors and cancer patients. The assay was immunoSEQ multiplex PCR, and TCRdb's table has in-frame clones only and misses some. The table lists some 89,000 clones, roughly nine tenths of them singletons. CDR1 MNHEY and CDR2 SVGAGI come from the germline V gene. The length of the CDR3 is 15 residues. Trimming at V came to 6 bases and at J to 3 bases, leaving 8 bases not matched to a gene. The sequence derives from a man aged 25-40 years in good health. Sample: blood. The chain recombines TRBV6-5 with TRBJ2-3, with TRBD2 identical over 8 bases. CDR3 sequence: CASSQRGGGTDTQYF. CDR3 nucleotide sequence: TGTGCCAGCAGCCAACGGGGGGGTGGGACAGATACGCAGTATTTT.